This T cell receptor beta chain came from a study of T cells in Graves' hyperthyroidism and ophthalmopathy. TCR beta CDR3 regions were amplified from RNA. In the first-round RT-PCR of the TCR CDR3, the HTBI primer set was used. A single record per CDR3 protein comes from TCRdb applying MiXCR to the multiplex PCR reads. Among about 500,000 distinct CDR3 sequences listed, 46% were seen once. Trimming took 8 bases from V and 3 from J, leaving 16 bases between them. Germline V gene data show CDR1 as SQVTM and CDR2 as ANQGSEA. The length of the CDR3 is 13 residues. This chain links TRBV29-1 with TRBJ2-5, with D perhaps TRBD1 or TRBD2 (6 bases each). Sequencing was performed on peripheral blood or thyroid tissue (not recorded which). This receptor was taken from an adult woman with Graves' disease, either hyperthyroidism or ophthalmopathy (not recorded which). CDR3 coding DNA: TGCAGCTCGCCCAGGAGGGGGGAAGAGACCCAGTACTTC. This gives the protein CSSPRRGEETQYF.